A single sample gave rise to the 22 T cell receptor beta chains below, sequenced in a study of T cells in localized non-small cell lung cancer (TCRdb year 2020). The receptor library was made with the immunoSEQ multiplex PCR assay. TCRdb obtained this table from immuneACCESS and retained in-frame rearrangements with V and J assigned. These tables miss some clones; where compared with another copy, unresolved V genes account for less than half of the shortfall, and the remainder is unexplained. The sample contains roughly 38,000 clones, 86% of them found a single time. Roughly 5.4% of the sample comes from the top ten. The sample in question was peripheral blood mononuclear cells, obtained before any cancer treatment. These receptors were collected from a male donor aged 60 or over with stage II lung adenocarcinoma.

V usage is TRBV7-5 and J usage is TRBJ2-1; the table assigns TRBD2, which was not confirmed against the DNA. TRBV7-5 is listed as a pseudogene. The CDR3 totals 19 residues. CDR3 residues: CVRSSPQGTSGKSYNEQFF. The CDR3 nucleotides are TGTGTCAGAAGCTCTCCCCAAGGGACTAGCGGGAAAAGCTACAATGAGCAGTTCTTC.

The chain carries TRBV6-5 and TRBJ2-7, with 7 bases fitting TRBD1. The V segment lost 2 bases and the J segment 5 bases; nucleotides outside the gene matches: 9. This CDR3 contains 15 residues. Germline CDR1 is MNHEY and CDR2 is SVGAGI. CDR3: CASSYEGRGIHEQYF. CDR3 bases: TGTGCCAGCAGTTACGAAGGCAGGGGGATACACGAGCAGTACTTC.

The sample holds a few counts of this clone. J is TRBJ2-1 and V is TRBV9; D is perhaps TRBD2 (5 bases). Per the germline V gene, CDR1 is SGDLS and CDR2 is YYNGEE. The CDR3 consists of 16 residues. Trimming left V 4 bases short and J 2 bases short, with 16 bases between. CDR3 in DNA: TGTGCCAGCAGCCCCCGGGGTGGGTCTACCTACAATGAGCAGTTCTTC. Translated: CASSPRGGSTYNEQFF.

The chain joins TRBV28 to TRBJ2-7; no firm D call. The CDR3 loop spans 17 amino acids. CDR1 and CDR2 from the germline V gene are MDHEN and SYDVKM. Trimming removed 5 bases from V and 0 bases from J, with 20 bases in between. As DNA, the CDR3 is TGTGCCAGCAGTCGTCCTCCAGGCAGTATGAGCTCCTACGAGCAGTACTTC. Its protein is CASSRPPGSMSSYEQYF.

This clone was seen only once. CDR3 sequence (DNA): TGTGCCAGCAGCCCCTCTGGGACAGGGGCTGGGGCCAACGTCCTGACTTTC. It translates to CASSPSGTGAGANVLTF. V usage is TRBV7-3 and J usage is TRBJ2-6; 10 bases match TRBD1. The CDR3 is 17 amino acids. Germline V gene lookup returns CDR1 SGHTA and CDR2 FQGTGA. V lost 5 bases, J lost 2 bases, and 6 bases stayed unmatched.

The rearrangement joins TRBV10-3 to TRBJ1-2; 9 bases agree with TRBD1. V was clipped by 0 bases and J by 6 bases; unmatched bases: 2. The CDR3 sequence is 14 residues long. In germline, CDR1 is ENHRY, CDR2 SYGVKD. CDR3 sequence (DNA): TGTGCCATCAGTGAGTCTACAGGGGGCCATGGCTACACCTTC. This translates into CAISESTGGHGYTF.

The chain recombines TRBV10-3 with TRBJ2-1; D is unclear. Germline CDR1 and CDR2: ENHRY and SYGVKD. The CDR3 has 15 amino acids. Trimming removed 4 bases at V and 0 bases at J, with 10 bases between. The CDR3 DNA is TGTGCCATCAGTGGTGAGGCGGCCTCCTACAATGAGCAGTTCTTC. It translates to CAISGEAASYNEQFF.

This chain links TRBV5-5 with TRBJ2-7; possibly TRBD1 or TRBD2 for D (5 bases each). This CDR3 spans 11 amino acids. Trimming pared 4 bases from V and 13 bases from J, leaving 15 bases between. CDR1 and CDR2 from the germline V gene are SGHKS and YYEKEE (reference sequence). The CDR3: CASSGDGLPYF. CDR3 nucleotides: TGTGCCAGCAGCGGGGACGGACTTCCATACTTC.

V is TRBV27 and J is TRBJ2-2; D unclear. The CDR3 totals 14 residues. Germline V gene sequence: CDR1 MNHEY, CDR2 SMNVEV (reference sequence). V was pared by 6 bases and J by 0 bases, with 8 bases between. The CDR3 nucleotides are TGTGCCAGCAGGGTACGCGCGAACACCGGGGAGCTGTTTTTT. Amino acid sequence: CASRVRANTGELFF.

The chain links TRBV6-5 to TRBJ1-1, with unresolved D. The CDR3 consists of 14 residues. In germline, CDR1 is MNHEY, CDR2 SVGAGI. V lost 5 bases and J lost 6, with 16 bases in between. Here the CDR3 DNA reads TGTGCCAGCAGTGGAGACCCCCGTCTTGCTGAAGCTTTCTTT. This gives the protein CASSGDPRLAEAFF.

The J gene is TRBJ1-1, the V gene TRBV5-1; D unclear. Germline CDR1 reads SGHRS; CDR2 reads YFSETQ. The CDR3 spans 13 residues. Trimming stripped 4 bases from V and 5 bases from J, with 12 bases between. The CDR3 DNA reads TGCGCCAGCAGCCCCGCGCCTTCTACTGAAGCTTTCTTT. This gives the protein CASSPAPSTEAFF. The complete variable domain, with remaining parts taken from reference TRBV5-1 and TRBJ1-1, reads KAGVTQTPRYLIKTRGQQVTLSCSPISGHRSVSWYQQTPGQGLQFLFEYFSETQRNKGNFPGRFSGRQFSNSRSEMNVSTLELGDSALYLCASSPAPSTEAFFGQGTRLTVV.

This clone was picked up one time. The chain employs TRBV6-5 and TRBJ1-6; 7 nucleotides align to TRBD1. After removal of 6 bases from V and 3 bases from J, the junction contained 5 bases not matched to a gene. Germline values: CDR1 MNHEY, CDR2 SVGAGI. This CDR3 contains 15 residues. The CDR3: CASSNGQDYNSPLHF. The CDR3 coding sequence is TGTGCCAGCAGCAATGGACAGGACTATAATTCACCCCTCCACTTT.

The chain couples TRBV14 to TRBJ1-1, with 10 positions matching TRBD1. The CDR3 runs 16 residues. Trimming at V came to 3 bases and at J to 8 bases, leaving 12 bases not matched to a gene. Looked up from germline, CDR1 is SGHDN and CDR2 is FVKESK. For the CDR3, the DNA is TGTGCCAGCAGCCACCTACCGGGACAGGGGATCAGAGAAGCTTTCTTT. This encodes CASSHLPGQGIREAFF.

The chain combines TRBV25-1 with TRBJ2-5; TRBD2 aligns across 7 bases. With V trimmed by 3 bases and J by 5 bases, 6 bases remained unmatched. Per germline, CDR1 MGHDK and CDR2 SYGVNS. The CDR3 is made up of 14 amino acids. The CDR3 loop is CASSDWGGTETQYF. Here the CDR3 DNA reads TGTGCCAGCAGTGACTGGGGGGGGACGGAGACCCAGTACTTC.

The chain recombines TRBV19 with TRBJ1-2; 8 bases are a match to TRBD1. V was pared by 1 base and J by 2 bases, with 3 bases of the junction left unmatched. This CDR3 contains 15 residues. Germline CDR1 is LNHDA and CDR2 is SQIVND (reference sequence). CDR3 in amino acids: CASSIGRTGNYGYTF. The CDR3 coding sequence is TGTGCCAGTAGTATAGGACGGACAGGGAACTATGGCTACACCTTC.

The V gene is TRBV19, the J gene TRBJ1-2; D gene unclear. Germline lookup yields CDR1 LNHDA and CDR2 SQIVND (reference sequence). Trimming stripped 5 bases from V and 1 base from J, with 5 bases between. The CDR3 has 12 amino acids. CDR3 protein: CASSSDNYGYTF. Here the CDR3 DNA reads TGTGCCAGTAGTTCTGATAACTATGGCTACACCTTC. Full variable domain (missing parts from reference TRBV19 and TRBJ1-2): DGGITQSPKYLFRKEGQNVTLSCEQNLNHDAMYWYRQDPGQGLRLIYYSQIVNDFQKGDIAEGYSVSREKKESFPLTVTSAQKNPTAFYLCASSSDNYGYTFGSGTRLTVV.

This clone was found once. Here the CDR3 DNA reads TGTGCCAGCAGCCCGGGACAGGGTTTCTCTGGGGCCAACGTCCTGACTTTC. Protein sequence: CASSPGQGFSGANVLTF. V usage is TRBV7-2 and J usage is TRBJ2-6, with 9 bases matching TRBD1. The germline V gene has CDR1 SGHTA and CDR2 FQGNSA. This CDR3 contains 17 residues. With 5 bases clipped from V and 0 bases from J, the junction kept 5 bases outside the gene matches.

J is TRBJ2-2 and V is TRBV2; 7 positions match TRBD1. V lost 4 bases, J lost 4 bases, and 6 bases stayed unmatched. Germline V gene data show CDR1 as SNHLY and CDR2 as FYNNEI. The CDR3 consists of 15 residues. The CDR3 nucleotides are TGTGCCAGCAGTGCGGACAGGCGTTCCACCGGGGAGCTGTTTTTT. It encodes CASSADRRSTGELFF.

The chain recombines TRBV21-1 with TRBJ2-3; the D call in the table, TRBD1, was not verified against the DNA. TRBV21-1 is deemed a pseudogene. The CDR3 is 17 amino acids. CDR3 coding DNA: TGTGCCAGCAGCAAAGCCCTGACAGGAGCTGGCACAGATACGCAGTATTTT. Protein product: CASSKALTGAGTDTQYF.

CDR3 sequence reads: CASSATGLAYEQYF. The CDR3 nucleotides read TGTGCCAGCAGCGCGACGGGACTAGCCTACGAGCAGTACTTC. The rearrangement links TRBV9 to TRBJ2-7, with TRBD2 matching over 8 bases. V was clipped by 3 bases and J by 2 bases; unmatched bases: 4. This CDR3 spans 14 amino acids. Germline V gene lookup returns CDR1 SGDLS and CDR2 YYNGEE.

The rearrangement uses TRBV6-6 and TRBJ1-1; 10 nucleotides agree with TRBD1. Germline V CDR1 and CDR2: MNHNY, SVGAGI (reference sequence). After removal of 6 bases from V and 10 bases from J, the junction contained 8 bases not matched to a gene. This CDR3 region has 13 residues. The chain's CDR3 is CASSRQGALSAFF. In nucleotides, the CDR3 is TGTGCCAGCAGCAGACAGGGGGCTTTGTCAGCTTTCTTT.

This clone was seen only once. This chain uses TRBV11-2 with TRBJ2-5; 11 bases match TRBD1. The CDR3 totals 15 residues. V gave up 5 bases and J gave up 1 base; unmatched junction bases: 3. Germline-derived CDR1 and CDR2 are SGHAT and FQNNGV. The CDR3 spells CASSAGTGGQETQYF. In DNA form, the CDR3 reads TGTGCCAGCAGCGCCGGGACAGGGGGCCAAGAGACCCAGTACTTC.